The 18 T cell receptor beta chains below were found in one sample sequenced in a study of OX40 agonist ivuxolimab in advanced cancers. The method was immunoSEQ multiplex PCR; TCRdb's version includes in-frame clones alone and lacks a portion of them. This table holds 35,000 or so clones, roughly 89% found once. Specimen: CD4+ or CD8+ T cells sorted from blood, collected in a trial of the OX40 agonist ivuxolimab. Receptors originate from an adult with an advanced solid tumor such as melanoma, head and neck, liver or kidney cancer.

The V and J genes are TRBV4-1 and TRBJ2-7; 10 bases match TRBD1. Germline-derived CDR1 and CDR2 are MGHRA and YSYEKL. With 4 bases clipped from V and 5 bases from J, the junction kept 14 bases outside the gene matches. CDR3 length: 17 residues. In DNA, the CDR3 is TGCGCCAGCAGCCCACTAGGACAGGGGGTCTTCGCGGACGAGCAGTACTTC. Its protein is CASSPLGQGVFADEQYF.

This clone was found once. The chain carries TRBV5-1 and TRBJ2-7; D possibly corresponds to TRBD1 (5 bases). The germline CDR1 and CDR2 sequences are SGHRS and YFSETQ. The CDR3 has 16 amino acids. Deletions cut 0 bases from V and 0 bases from J, with 13 bases between. The CDR3 loop is CASSLAWGTSSYEQYF. The CDR3 bases are TGCGCCAGCAGCTTGGCCTGGGGCACCTCCTCCTACGAGCAGTACTTC.

DNA for the CDR3: TGTGCCAGCTCACAACAATTAGGAGTGAACACTGAAGCTTTCTTT. Translation gives CASSQQLGVNTEAFF. The chain recombines TRBV18 with TRBJ1-1; D is unclear. Germline lookup yields CDR1 KGHSH and CDR2 LQKENI. V lost 4 bases and J lost 0, with 12 bases in between. The CDR3 runs 15 residues.

The CDR3 is CASLNLDVGEQFF. As DNA, the CDR3 is TGTGCCAGTCTGAACCTAGACGTTGGTGAGCAGTTCTTC. The chain has TRBV28 and TRBJ2-1; D is ambiguous. This CDR3 has 13 amino acids. The germline V and J ends were trimmed by 9 bases and 9 bases, with 18 bases remaining between them. Germline-derived CDR1 and CDR2 are MDHEN and SYDVKM.

This sequence joins TRBV16 and TRBJ2-1; 8 nucleotides agree with TRBD1. The CDR3 has 15 amino acids. V was clipped by 5 bases and J by 2 bases; unmatched bases: 5. Germline CDR1 is KGHSY and CDR2 is FQNENV. CDR3 protein: CASSGQGNTYNEQFF. CDR3 nucleotides: TGTGCCAGCAGCGGACAGGGAAACACCTACAATGAGCAGTTCTTC.

This chain connects TRBV7-8 to TRBJ2-3, with 7 bases fitting TRBD2. CDR3 size: 15 residues. V trimming: 5 bases; J trimming: 2 bases; junction bases outside the gene matches: 7. Germline V gene sequence: CDR1 SGHVS, CDR2 FQNEAQ. The CDR3 DNA reads TGTGCCAGCAGCAGGAAGACTAGCATCACAGATACGCAGTATTTT. Amino acid sequence: CASSRKTSITDTQYF.

The chain couples TRBV6-5 to TRBJ2-3; TRBD2 aligns across 7 bases. CDR1 and CDR2 (germline): MNHEY, SVGAGI. The CDR3 sequence is 14 residues long. The V gene end was trimmed by 5 bases and the J gene end by 2 bases; junction bases not matched to a gene: 4. CDR3: CASSNREDTDTQYF. In nucleotides, the CDR3 is TGTGCCAGCAGTAATCGGGAGGACACAGATACGCAGTATTTT.

The chain couples TRBV28 to TRBJ2-1, with 7 bases lining up with TRBD1. With V trimmed by 5 bases and J by 8 bases, 9 bases remained unmatched. Germline V CDR1 and CDR2: MDHEN, SYDVKM. The CDR3 loop spans 14 amino acids. The CDR3 is CASSLGQPDDEQFF. CDR3 sequence (DNA): TGTGCCAGCAGTCTGGGACAGCCGGACGATGAGCAGTTCTTC.

V is TRBV6-5 and J is TRBJ1-1, with a possible D match to TRBD1 (5 bases). The germline gives CDR1 MNHEY, CDR2 SVGAGI. CDR3 length: 14 residues. With 6 bases removed from V and 4 bases from J, the gap between germline ends came to 15 bases. CDR3 DNA: TGTGCCAGCAGCCGAGGGGAGAGGGGCACTGAAGCTTTCTTT. As protein: CASSRGERGTEAFF.

The rearrangement uses TRBV11-2 and TRBJ2-5; possibly TRBD2 for D (7 bases). The germline V gene has CDR1 SGHAT and CDR2 FQNNGV. V lost 5 bases, J lost 7 bases, and 17 bases lay in between. The length of the CDR3 is 14 residues. CDR3 sequence (DNA): TGTGCCAGCAGCCCGGTAGGGGGGGCGGGGACCCAGTACTTC. Residues: CASSPVGGAGTQYF.

The J gene is TRBJ2-5, the V gene TRBV2, with no clear D. The CDR3 runs to 14 residues. Germline CDR1 and CDR2: SNHLY and FYNNEI. Deletions cut 1 base from V and 4 bases from J, with 10 bases between. This CDR3 is CASSEVVGPETQYF. As DNA, the CDR3 is TGTGCCAGCAGTGAAGTTGTGGGCCCAGAGACCCAGTACTTC.

The table lists this clone with a few counts. The chain recombines TRBV4-1 with TRBJ1-2; 7 nucleotides line up with TRBD1. The V and J ends lost 3 bases and 1 base, in that order; junction bases with no gene match: 8. The CDR3 totals 16 residues. Germline V gene lookup returns CDR1 MGHRA and CDR2 YSYEKL. This CDR3 is CASSQLTGTVNYGYTF. Here the CDR3 DNA reads TGCGCCAGCAGCCAGCTAACCGGGACAGTTAACTATGGCTACACCTTC.

The chain couples TRBV2 to TRBJ1-1; D is possibly TRBD1 (5 bases). V was clipped by 0 bases and J by 3 bases, with 11 bases between them. This CDR3 spans 15 amino acids. Germline CDR1 is SNHLY and CDR2 is FYNNEI. CDR3 in amino acids: CASSEARGGYTEAFF. The DNA for the CDR3 is TGTGCCAGCAGTGAAGCCCGGGGGGGGTACACTGAAGCTTTCTTT. Supplemented by reference TRBV2 and TRBJ1-1, the full variable domain reads EPEVTQTPSHQVTQMGQEVILRCVPISNHLYFYWYRQILGQKVEFLVSFYNNEISEKSEIFDDQFSVERPDGSNFTLKIRSTKLEDSAMYFCASSEARGGYTEAFFGQGTRLTVV.

The chain joins TRBV15 to TRBJ2-3; D is possibly TRBD1 (6 bases). CDR1 is LNHNV and CDR2 is YYDKDF in the germline V gene (reference sequence). V was clipped by 3 bases and J by 3 bases, with 16 bases between them. CDR3 size: 16 residues. CDR3 in DNA: TGTGCCACCAGCAGCCCCTTGGGGGCGATGACAGATACGCAGTATTTT. Its protein product is CATSSPLGAMTDTQYF.

The rearrangement uses TRBV27 and TRBJ2-7, with D possibly matching TRBD1 (6 bases). This CDR3 comprises 15 residues. CDR1 and CDR2 from the germline V gene are MNHEY and SMNVEV (reference sequence). V lost 2 bases, J lost 3 bases, and 14 bases lay in between. The CDR3, as DNA: TGTGCCAGCAGTTTACTCGGGACACCGAACTACGAGCAGTACTTC. The encoded protein is CASSLLGTPNYEQYF.

This chain joins TRBV6-5 and TRBJ1-1; the D gene is possibly TRBD1 (5 bases). V dropped 2 bases and J dropped 1 base, with 8 bases sitting between them. The CDR3 is 14 amino acids. Germline V gene sequence: CDR1 MNHEY, CDR2 SVGAGI. CDR3 bases: TGTGCCAGCAGTTACGAGGGGTCGAACACTGAAGCTTTCTTT. It is translated as CASSYEGSNTEAFF.

This clone is a singleton in its sample. The rearrangement uses TRBV9 and TRBJ2-2; D remains ambiguous. Trimming stripped 4 bases from V and 0 bases from J, with 7 bases between. Per germline, CDR1 SGDLS and CDR2 YYNGEE. CDR3 size: 14 residues. The CDR3 spells CASSSRSNTGELFF. CDR3 DNA: TGTGCCAGCAGCTCTCGATCGAACACCGGGGAGCTGTTTTTT.

The V gene is TRBV19, the J gene TRBJ2-2; TRBD2 matches at 13 bases. The length of the CDR3 is 17 residues. From germline, CDR1 is LNHDA and CDR2 SQIVND (reference sequence). The V and J ends lost 3 bases and 6 bases, in that order; junction bases with no gene match: 7. The CDR3 DNA reads as TGTGCCAGTAGTATCGTTGGACTAGCGGGAGAGGCCGGGGAGCTGTTTTTT. Its protein product is CASSIVGLAGEAGELFF.